This TCR beta chain was recorded in a study of human T cells and chemical hapten exposure. Study background: Skin of the upper inner arm, roughly 2 cm by roughly 2 cm, received 2% DPC for sensitization. Overall study findings and caveats: Each of the donors had alopecia, so their immune responses may not resemble those of healthy people.

This clonotype was detected many times. Its target is unknown. In TCRdb, the RACE reads were re-called with MiXCR into one record per CDR3 protein. The sample has about 350,000 distinct CDR3 sequences; about 6% are singletons. Time point here: patch test 2, 6 weeks after DPC sensitization. Treatment of the sample: therapeutic diphenylcyclopropenone sensitization with weekly scalp DPC. Blood was collected ahead of every patch test applied. The V segment lost 4 bases and the J segment 7 bases; nucleotides outside the gene matches: 7. The CDR3 spans 14 residues. The sample consisted of whole blood, taken in connection with sensitization to the hapten diphenylcyclopropenone (DPC). The sequence came from a woman aged 18-29 years with alopecia areata. Some clones in this sample may be carry-over from other donors' samples. V and J are TRBV12-3 or TRBV12-4 and TRBJ2-1; TRBD1 matches 7 bases. CDR3 sequence: CASSSGQVRNEQFF. CDR3 DNA: TGTGCCAGCAGTTCCGGACAGGTTAGGAATGAGCAGTTCTTC.